The 24 T cell receptor beta chains below come from one sample, sequenced in a study of regulatory T cells in long-lasting Graves disease. HTBI primers from iRepertoire and Arm-PCR of CDR3 regions yielded the TCR beta libraries. TCRdb recomputed calls from the multiplex PCR reads with MiXCR, one row per CDR3 protein. Found here are some 600,000 distinct CDR3 sequences, about 16% of them singletons; the top ten hold around 11%. Time point denoted: newly diagnosed GD, antithyroid drugs for less than 3 months. There was RNA extracted from PBMCs, and the TCR library was made from it. The data also belong to a second study, concerning T cells in Graves' hyperthyroidism and ophthalmopathy.

Source: peripheral blood mononuclear cells (PBMCs), taken at new diagnosis, from a patient treated with antithyroid drugs. These receptors were obtained from a young man with Graves disease.

This clonotype occurred a few times. Written as DNA, the CDR3 is TGTGCCAGCTCACCACCCCCGCCGCTCGTCTACGAGCAGTACTTC. This encodes CASSPPPPLVYEQYF. V is TRBV18 and J is TRBJ2-7; D is unresolved. Trimming pared 0 bases from V and 3 bases from J, leaving 12 bases between. The CDR3 covers 15 residues. CDR1 is KGHSH and CDR2 is LQKENI in the germline V gene.

Here the CDR3 DNA reads TGCGCCAGCAGCCAAGATCTAAGGGCAGGGGGAAACGACGAGCAGTACTTC. Its translation is CASSQDLRAGGNDEQYF. J is TRBJ2-7 and V is TRBV4-1, with 7 nucleotides matching TRBD1. The CDR3 consists of 17 residues. Germline V gene lookup returns CDR1 MGHRA and CDR2 YSYEKL. The J segment lost 5 bases and the V segment lost 0 bases, leaving 13 bases of the junction unmatched.

In this sample, this clonotype turned up many times. The chain is built from TRBV6-1 and TRBJ1-1, with a tentative D call TRBD1 (5 bases). The CDR3 runs 15 residues. CDR1 and CDR2 from the germline V gene are MNHNS and SASEGT. Trimming cost V 7 bases and J 5 bases, with 20 bases left between them. The CDR3 region is CASTSRAGKGTEAFF. DNA for the CDR3: TGTGCCAGCACTTCACGGGCAGGGAAAGGGACTGAAGCTTTCTTT.

The CDR3, as DNA: TGTGCCAGCACTGAACTAGCGGGACGTGAGCAGTTCTTC. This sequence encodes CASTELAGREQFF. The rearrangement links TRBV3-1 to TRBJ2-1; 10 nucleotides match TRBD2. CDR1 and CDR2 from the germline V gene are LGHDT and YNNKEL (reference sequence). V dropped 7 bases and J dropped 9; count of bases not matched to a gene: 6. This CDR3 spans 13 amino acids.

The chain recombines TRBV12-3 or TRBV12-4 with TRBJ2-1; 8 bases are shared with TRBD2. V gave up 5 bases and J gave up 7 bases; unmatched junction bases: 7. This CDR3 comprises 14 residues. The CDR3 loop reads CASSPETSGNEQFF. The CDR3 nucleotides read TGTGCCAGCAGTCCCGAAACTAGCGGTAATGAGCAGTTCTTC.

The CDR3 nucleotides are TGCAGTGCGATACTAGCGGGAGGGCCGAACGAGCAGTACTTC. It translates to CSAILAGGPNEQYF. The chain employs TRBV20-1 and TRBJ2-7; 13 bases line up with TRBD2. CDR1 DFQATT and CDR2 SNEGSKA come from the germline V gene (reference sequence). There are 14 residues in the CDR3. With V trimmed by 6 bases and J by 5 bases, 7 bases remained unmatched.

This chain uses TRBV3-1 with TRBJ2-2; no clear D gene. Germline CDR1 is LGHDT and CDR2 is YNNKEL (reference sequence). Trimming pared 7 bases from V and 4 bases from J, leaving 10 bases between. This CDR3 has 13 amino acids. The CDR3 loop is CASTPRPTGELFF. Here the CDR3 DNA reads TGTGCCAGCACTCCCAGACCCACCGGGGAGCTGTTTTTT.

This clonotype was observed at least ten times. The gene calls are TRBV12-3 or TRBV12-4 and TRBJ2-1; D possibly corresponds to TRBD2 (7 bases). The CDR3 contains 16 residues. V lost 7 bases and J lost 7, with 23 bases in between. CDR3 region: CASTPRGEGLANEQFF. The CDR3 nucleotides are TGTGCCAGCACCCCGAGGGGGGAGGGCCTTGCAAATGAGCAGTTCTTC.

There are many counts of this clonotype. CDR3 protein: CASSQEAGYGANVLTF. The CDR3 DNA follows: TGTGCCAGCAGCCAAGAGGCAGGGTACGGGGCCAACGTCCTGACTTTC. This chain connects TRBV3-1 to TRBJ2-6, with D possibly being TRBD1 (5 bases). Germline V gene data show CDR1 as LGHDT and CDR2 as YNNKEL (reference sequence). The ends were cut back, 0 bases at V and 4 bases at J, with 10 bases in the middle. The CDR3 has 16 amino acids.

CDR3 sequence: CASSRTGTGNSYEQYF. The CDR3 coding sequence is TGTGCCAGCAGCCGAACCGGGACAGGGAACTCCTACGAGCAGTACTTC. This chain uses TRBV5-6 with TRBJ2-7, with 9 nucleotides matching TRBD1. V shed 4 bases, J shed 0 bases, and the junction held 8 bases outside the gene matches. The CDR3 contains 16 residues. Germline CDR1 is SGHDT and CDR2 is YYEEEE.

V usage is TRBV10-3 and J usage is TRBJ2-7; D might be TRBD1 (6 bases). Trimming left V 3 bases short and J 7 bases short, with 22 bases between. This CDR3 spans 16 amino acids. The germline gives CDR1 ENHRY, CDR2 SYGVKD. The CDR3 here is CAISEAGTMAPGEQYF. The CDR3 nucleotides read TGTGCCATCAGTGAAGCAGGGACAATGGCCCCAGGGGAGCAGTACTTC.

This clonotype was picked up many times. The chain combines TRBV10-3 with TRBJ2-7; TRBD2 matches at 11 bases. V lost 2 bases to trimming and J lost 3 bases; unmatched junction nucleotides: 0. Germline assignment: CDR1 ENHRY and CDR2 SYGVKD. This CDR3 is built from 14 residues. CDR3 sequence: CAISETSGGYEQYF. CDR3 DNA: TGTGCCATCAGTGAGACTAGCGGGGGCTACGAGCAGTACTTC.

This clonotype has only a few counts. The chain employs TRBV6-2 or TRBV6-3 and TRBJ2-7, with 15 bases identical to TRBD2. The V and J ends lost 6 bases and 6 bases, in that order; junction bases with no gene match: 9. Germline V gene sequence: CDR1 MNHEY, CDR2 SVGEGT. This CDR3 comprises 16 residues. The CDR3 is CASRGTSGGTAREQYF. The CDR3 nucleotides read TGTGCCAGCAGAGGGACTAGCGGGGGGACTGCGCGCGAGCAGTACTTC.

In its sample, this clonotype was seen a few times. The rearrangement links TRBV19 to TRBJ2-5; 7 bases fit TRBD2. The germline V gene encodes CDR1 LNHDA and CDR2 SQIVND (reference sequence). With V trimmed by 1 base and J by 3 bases, 2 bases remained unmatched. This CDR3 is 14 amino acids long. The CDR3 coding sequence is TGTGCCAGTAGTATAGGCGGGGGAGAAGAGACCCAGTACTTC. Translation gives CASSIGGGEETQYF.

Only a few counts were recorded for this clonotype. This chain uses TRBV29-1 with TRBJ2-5; D remains ambiguous. This CDR3 is built from 12 residues. Germline V CDR1 and CDR2: SQVTM, ANQGSEA. The ends were cut back, 6 bases at V and 5 bases at J, with 13 bases in the middle. DNA of the CDR3: TGCAGCGTCTTGGATGATAGGGAGACCCAGTACTTC. Translating it yields CSVLDDRETQYF.

This clonotype was observed a handful of times. The J gene is TRBJ1-5, the V gene TRBV20-1; D call uncertain. Germline V gene data show CDR1 as DFQATT and CDR2 as SNEGSKA (reference sequence). V lost 3 bases to trimming and J lost 1 base, with 7 bases between them. The CDR3 loop spans 13 amino acids. DNA for the CDR3: TGCAGTGCTAGCCCCCTGAGCAATCAGCCCCAGCATTTT. Translation: CSASPLSNQPQHF.

A few counts support this clonotype. The chain joins TRBV20-1 to TRBJ2-7, with TRBD2 matching over 15 bases. Germline CDR1 is DFQATT and CDR2 is SNEGSKA (reference sequence). The CDR3 consists of 16 residues. V was pared by 6 bases and J by 0 bases, with 6 bases of the junction left unmatched. CDR3 nucleotides: TGCAGTGCAGGCGGACTAGCGGGAGGGACCTCCTACGAGCAGTACTTC. Translated: CSAGGLAGGTSYEQYF.

This clonotype was observed a few times. At one end the junction does not follow the germline gene, possibly because of a read error. The chain combines TRBV12-3 or TRBV12-4 with TRBJ1-4, with D perhaps matching TRBD1 (6 bases). This CDR3 spans 14 amino acids. The CDR3 loop is CAGSPPTGSEKLFF. CDR3 DNA: TGTGCCGGCAGTCCCCCCACAGGGAGTGAAAAACTGTTTTTT.

This clonotype has a handful of counts. This sequence joins TRBV5-6 and TRBJ2-7; 10 nucleotides match TRBD1. The CDR3 totals 16 residues. The germline gives CDR1 SGHDT, CDR2 YYEEEE. The V segment lost 5 bases and the J segment 2 bases; nucleotides outside the gene matches: 10. The CDR3 DNA sequence: TGTGCCAGCAGTTTCGAATCCGGGACAGGGGCCTACGAGCAGTACTTC. It translates to CASSFESGTGAYEQYF. The full variable domain, completed using reference TRBV5-6 and TRBJ2-7, is DAGVTQSPTHLIKTRGQQVTLRCSPKSGHDTVSWYQQALGQGPQFIFQYYEEEERQRGNFPDRFSGHQFPNYSSELNVNALLLGDSALYLCASSFESGTGAYEQYFGPGTRLTVT.

In this sample, this clonotype turned up many times. The chain joins TRBV6-8 to TRBJ2-7; 10 bases match TRBD1. The CDR3 totals 16 residues. Trimming at V came to 7 bases and at J to 4 bases, leaving 13 bases not matched to a gene. Germline CDR1 and CDR2: MNHGY and SAAAGT. CDR3 sequence: CASISTGTGVFYEQYF. CDR3 nucleotide sequence: TGTGCCAGCATTTCTACCGGGACAGGGGTTTTTTACGAGCAGTACTTC.

This clonotype was seen ten or more times. The chain joins TRBV27 to TRBJ1-2; 9 bases line up with TRBD1. The CDR3 extends over 15 amino acids. V trimming: 0 bases; J trimming: 7 bases; junction bases outside the gene matches: 6. Germline loops: CDR1 MNHEY, CDR2 SMNVEV (reference sequence). CDR3 bases: TGTGCCAGCAGTTTATCCGGGACAGGGTCTTCTGGCTACACCTTC. Its protein is CASSLSGTGSSGYTF.

Only a few counts were recorded for this clonotype. This CDR3 is CASSQEVGYNSPLHF. The CDR3 coding sequence is TGTGCCAGCAGCCAAGAGGTTGGCTATAATTCACCCCTCCACTTT. The V call is TRBV4-2, the J call TRBJ1-6; D gene uncertain. Between the trimmed V and J ends, which lost 0 bases and 3 bases, there was a span of 6 bases. Germline-derived CDR1 and CDR2 are LGHNA and YNFKEQ. This CDR3 spans 15 amino acids.

This clonotype was seen many times. CDR3 sequence: CASTFGDRPGNQPQHF. In DNA, the CDR3 is TGTGCCAGCACCTTTGGCGACCGTCCGGGCAATCAGCCCCAGCATTTT. The chain links TRBV28 to TRBJ1-5; D remains unclear. CDR3 length: 16 residues. Germline CDR1 and CDR2: MDHEN and SYDVKM. V lost 7 bases and J 2 bases, leaving 18 bases between the germline ends.

This clonotype was seen ten or more times. The rearrangement joins TRBV28 to TRBJ1-1; D unresolved. The CDR3 has 12 residues. V was trimmed by 7 bases and J by 0 bases, leaving 6 bases between them. The germline V gene has CDR1 MDHEN and CDR2 SYDVKM. In DNA, the CDR3 is TGTGCCAGCAAGGAATTGAACACTGAAGCTTTCTTT. As protein: CASKELNTEAFF.